These T cell receptor beta chains were read from a single sample in a study of cytomegalovirus exposure and HLA in healthy donors. Sequencing was performed with immunoSEQ multiplex PCR; in TCRdb, only in-frame clones are kept and a portion is missing. The data contain around 200,000 clones, 79% of them seen just once; the ten biggest clones take up about 1.7%. The sequenced sample was PBMCs. The source is a man aged 50 to 60 in good health and CMV-seronegative. Both conserved end residues are part of each CDR3.

j_gene,v_gene,CDR3aa
TRBJ2-7,TRBV7-8,CASSFQIGDYEQYF
TRBJ2-7,TRBV27,CASSSLAGESYEQYF
TRBJ1-1,TRBV7-9,CASSLAREAFF
TRBJ1-1,TRBV30,CASRRTGGTEAFF
TRBJ2-1,TRBV28,CASSPTYPSGRDNEQFF
TRBJ1-5,TRBV28,CASSSYDRGMNQPQHF
TRBJ2-3,TRBV27,CASNYPDTQYF
TRBJ1-1,TRBV2,CAAREGRENTEAFF
TRBJ2-7,TRBV6-1,CASHRQGADEQYF
TRBJ1-1,TRBV6-1,CASSETTANTEAFF
TRBJ1-2,TRBV5-4,CASSAISTGLGYGYTF
TRBJ1-5,TRBV6-5,CAGSYAAGDQPQHF
TRBJ1-4,TRBV10-3,CAIWSGGLEEKLFF
TRBJ2-7,TRBV27,CASSSLTGSSYEQYF
TRBJ1-3,TRBV18,CASSPSHNSGNTIYF
TRBJ2-5,TRBV30,CAWTRETQYF
TRBJ2-2,TRBV5-1,CASSLGRDTGELFF
TRBJ1-2,TRBV6-1,CASSARSYRGFYGYTF
TRBJ1-1,TRBV6-5,CASSKGTGMNTEAFF
TRBJ2-7,TRBV9,CASSVDGRNLYEQYF
TRBJ2-3,TRBV7-3,CASSSIGASTDTQYF
TRBJ2-3,TRBV2,CASRAGSDTQYF
TRBJ1-2,TRBV30,CAWSSRLLSYGYTF
TRBJ2-2,TRBV5-1,CASSLRAGVSTGELFF
TRBJ2-5,TRBV7-9,CASSPTGGVEETQYF
TRBJ1-2,TRBV28,CASSSTTGRTDNYGYTF
TRBJ2-3,TRBV29-1,CSGNRGTDTQYF
TRBJ2-3,TRBV18,CASSPAGTSGFTDTQYF
TRBJ2-6,TRBV19,CASSIYTRPGGANVLTF
TRBJ1-3,TRBV28,CASSSPRMTGSVAGNTIYF
TRBJ2-2,TRBV5-1,CASSLTRQGRNGELFF
TRBJ1-6,TRBV6-1,CASSAGQGARNSPLHF
TRBJ2-7,TRBV28,CASSWGLAYEQYF
TRBJ2-7,TRBV6-4,CASSQISGSLYEQYF
TRBJ2-2,TRBV27,CASSLTSGYDTGELFF